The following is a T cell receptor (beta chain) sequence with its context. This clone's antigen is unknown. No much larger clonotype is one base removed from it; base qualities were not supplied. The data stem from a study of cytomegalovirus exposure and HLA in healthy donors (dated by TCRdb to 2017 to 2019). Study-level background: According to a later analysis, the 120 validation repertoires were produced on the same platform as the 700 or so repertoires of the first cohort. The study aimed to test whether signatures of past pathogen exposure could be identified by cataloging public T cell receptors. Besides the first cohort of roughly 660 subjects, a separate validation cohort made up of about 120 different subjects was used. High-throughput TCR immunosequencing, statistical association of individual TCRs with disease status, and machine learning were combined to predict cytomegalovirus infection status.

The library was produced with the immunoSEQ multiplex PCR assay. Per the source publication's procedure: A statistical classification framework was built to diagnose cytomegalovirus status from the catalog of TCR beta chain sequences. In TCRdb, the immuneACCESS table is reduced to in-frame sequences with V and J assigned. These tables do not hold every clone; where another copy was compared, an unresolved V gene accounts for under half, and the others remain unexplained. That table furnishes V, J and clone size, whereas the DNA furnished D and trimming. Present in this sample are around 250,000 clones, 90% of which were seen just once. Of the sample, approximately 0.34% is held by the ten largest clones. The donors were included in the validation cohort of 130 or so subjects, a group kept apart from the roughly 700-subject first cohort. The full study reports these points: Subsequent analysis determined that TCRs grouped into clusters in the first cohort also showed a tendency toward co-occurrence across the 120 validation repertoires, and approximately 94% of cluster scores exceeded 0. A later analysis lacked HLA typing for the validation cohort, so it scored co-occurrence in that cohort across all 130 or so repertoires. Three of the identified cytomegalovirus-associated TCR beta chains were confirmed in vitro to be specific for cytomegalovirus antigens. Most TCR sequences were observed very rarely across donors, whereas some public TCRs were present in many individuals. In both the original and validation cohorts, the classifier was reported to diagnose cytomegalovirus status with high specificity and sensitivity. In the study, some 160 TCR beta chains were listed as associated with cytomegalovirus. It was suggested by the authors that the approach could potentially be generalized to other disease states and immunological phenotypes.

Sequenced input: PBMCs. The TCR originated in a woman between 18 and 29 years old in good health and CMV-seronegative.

The CDR3 in this case is CASSHSQWGENTEAFF. The DNA is as follows: TGTGCCAGCTCACACTCACAATGGGGCGAGAACACTGAAGCTTTCTTT. The chain is made from TRBV18 and TRBJ1-1; the D gene is perhaps TRBD1, on 5 matching bases. From the cysteine through the phenylalanine, the CDR3 covers 16 amino acids. The retained sequence is limited to the CDR3, 48 bases, with the frame set at the first base. The germline V gene gives CDR1 as KGHSH and CDR2 as LQKENI. The V end loses 4 bases and the J end loses 1 base, and a stretch of 16 bases separates them.